The 22 T cell receptor beta chains in this list originate from one sample, sequenced in a study of T cells in localized non-small cell lung cancer. Profiled with immunoSEQ multiplex PCR; TCRdb holds only in-frame clones, not every one. The sample lists approximately 2,600 clones, roughly two fifths occurring once. The material was lung tumor tissue, obtained before any cancer treatment. The receptors come from a male donor aged 60 or over with stage I squamous cell lung carcinoma.

The chain couples TRBV14 to TRBJ2-1, with no clear D. CDR3 length equals 13 residues. The germline gives CDR1 SGHDN, CDR2 FVKESK. Trimming cost V 0 bases and J 9 bases, with 9 bases left between them. Here the CDR3 reads CASSQDRSGEQFF. CDR3 DNA: TGTGCCAGCAGCCAAGATCGCAGTGGTGAGCAGTTCTTC. Drawing the rest from reference TRBV14 and TRBJ2-1, the complete variable domain is EAGVTQFPSHSVIEKGQTVTLRCDPISGHDNLYWYRRVMGKEIKFLLHFVKESKQDESGMPNNRFLAERTGGTYSTLKVQPAELEDSGVYFCASSQDRSGEQFFGPGTRLTVL.

The chain recombines TRBV18 with TRBJ2-5; no reliable D call. Germline assignment: CDR1 KGHSH and CDR2 LQKENI. Trimming removed 3 bases from V and 6 bases from J, with 14 bases in between. This CDR3 spans 14 amino acids. CDR3 in amino acids: CASSPSGPRKTQYF. The CDR3 DNA sequence: TGTGCCAGCTCACCCTCTGGACCTAGAAAGACCCAGTACTTC. Looking up the rest from reference TRBV18 and TRBJ2-5 gives the full variable domain: NAGVMQNPRHLVRRRGQEARLRCSPMKGHSHVYWYRQLPEEGLKFMVYLQKENIIDESGMPKERFSAEFPKEGPSILRIQQVVRGDSAAYFCASSPSGPRKTQYFGPGTRLLVL.

The rearrangement joins TRBV11-3 to TRBJ2-2; unclear D gene. Looked up from germline, CDR1 is SGHNT and CDR2 is YENEEA. The CDR3 contains 16 residues. V was trimmed by 3 bases and J by 0 bases, leaving 11 bases between them. Here the CDR3 DNA reads TGTGCCAGCAGCTTGGAGCCAGTACCGAACACCGGGGAGCTGTTTTTT. Residues: CASSLEPVPNTGELFF.

This clone appeared a single time. This chain uses TRBV15 with TRBJ1-4; no firm D call. Germline V gives CDR1 LNHNV, CDR2 YYDKDF (reference sequence). V was pared by 0 bases and J by 4 bases, with 21 bases between. The CDR3 is made up of 19 amino acids. The CDR3 sequence is CATSRDHIGEYLFNEKLFF. The DNA of the CDR3 is TGTGCCACCAGCAGAGACCACATCGGCGAATATCTATTTAATGAAAAACTGTTTTTT.

By sample share, this clone is large (0.1 to 1%). The V call is TRBV6-8, the J call TRBJ2-1; D gene unclear. The CDR3 loop spans 16 amino acids. CDR1 and CDR2 from the germline V gene are MNHGY and SAAAGT. Trimming cost V 8 bases and J 0 bases, with 17 bases left between them. This chain's CDR3 is CASDDIHASSYNEQFF. The DNA for the CDR3 is TGTGCCAGCGACGATATACACGCCAGCTCCTACAATGAGCAGTTCTTC.

This clone is labeled as medium-sized. The rearrangement joins TRBV6-8 to TRBJ2-1, with 11 bases aligning to TRBD2. With V trimmed by 2 bases and J by 8 bases, 11 bases remained unmatched. Germline V CDR1 and CDR2: MNHGY, SAAAGT. The CDR3 runs to 17 residues. CDR3 bases: TGTGCCAGCAGTTACACAATAGCGGGAGGGCCAAGGGATGAGCAGTTCTTC. Translation gives CASSYTIAGGPRDEQFF.

V usage is TRBV30 and J usage is TRBJ2-1; TRBD2 matches at 8 bases. The CDR3 is 15 residues long. Germline V gene lookup returns CDR1 GTSNPN and CDR2 SVGIG (reference sequence). The V and J ends lost 0 bases and 8 bases, in that order; junction bases with no gene match: 9. The chain's CDR3 is CAWSVRLARVDEQFF. CDR3 nucleotides: TGTGCCTGGAGTGTACGACTAGCGAGAGTTGATGAGCAGTTCTTC.

The V and J genes are TRBV25-1 and TRBJ2-7, with TRBD2 identical over 10 bases. After removal of 3 bases from V and 10 bases from J, the junction contained 3 bases not matched to a gene. The CDR3 runs to 12 residues. CDR1 MGHDK and CDR2 SYGVNS come from the germline V gene. This CDR3 is CASSDLAGEQYF. DNA for the CDR3: TGTGCCAGCAGTGACCTAGCGGGAGAACAGTACTTC.

J is TRBJ2-1 and V is TRBV5-1; 11 bases agree with TRBD1. The ends lost 2 bases at V and 6 bases at J; junction bases unmatched: 4. The CDR3 totals 15 residues. Germline V gene lookup returns CDR1 SGHRS and CDR2 YFSETQ. The CDR3 sequence: CASSFGQGAGNEQFF. For the CDR3, the DNA is TGCGCCAGCAGCTTCGGACAGGGGGCAGGCAATGAGCAGTTCTTC.

The chain couples TRBV28 to TRBJ1-2; 10 nucleotides line up with TRBD1. Germline values: CDR1 MDHEN, CDR2 SYDVKM. After removal of 6 bases from V and 7 bases from J, the junction contained 5 bases not matched to a gene. This CDR3 comprises 13 residues. Here the CDR3 reads CASRETGGGGYTF. The CDR3 DNA sequence: TGTGCCAGCAGGGAGACAGGGGGCGGTGGCTACACCTTC.

This clone appeared once. The chain recombines TRBV29-1 with TRBJ2-5; the D gene is possibly TRBD2 (7 bases). Germline-derived CDR1 and CDR2 are SQVTM and ANQGSEA. Trimming stripped 2 bases from V and 1 base from J, with 14 bases between. This CDR3 has 15 amino acids. The CDR3 loop is CSVERGGAVQETQYF. As DNA, the CDR3 is TGCAGCGTTGAACGAGGGGGGGCAGTCCAAGAGACCCAGTACTTC. The whole variable domain, remainder taken from reference TRBV29-1 and TRBJ2-5, is SAVISQKPSRDICQRGTSLTIQCQVDSQVTMMFWYRQQPGQSLTLIATANQGSEATYESGFVIDKFPISRPNLTFSTLTVSNMSPEDSSIYLCSVERGGAVQETQYFGPGTRLLVL.

This clone was found a few times. This chain uses TRBV30 with TRBJ2-2; 8 bases are shared with TRBD1. The CDR3 spans 13 residues. Germline trimming cut 7 bases from V and 1 base from J; bases unmatched to any gene: 2. Germline V gene data show CDR1 as GTSNPN and CDR2 as SVGIG (reference sequence). CDR3 residues: CALGQENTGELFF. CDR3 DNA sequence: TGTGCCTTGGGACAGGAGAACACCGGGGAGCTGTTTTTT.

A few counts support this clone. The chain has TRBV28 and TRBJ1-5; D is unresolved. V lost 3 bases and J lost 0, with 9 bases in between. Looked up from germline, CDR1 is MDHEN and CDR2 is SYDVKM. The CDR3 extends over 15 amino acids. The CDR3 DNA sequence: TGTGCCAGCAGTTTCTCACGGTATAGCAATCAGCCCCAGCATTTT. It specifies CASSFSRYSNQPQHF.

The sample holds a few counts of this clone. The J gene is TRBJ1-2, the V gene TRBV19; the match to TRBD1 covers 9 bases. Trimming took 5 bases from V and 4 from J; bases not matched to a gene: 2. The CDR3 totals 13 residues. CDR1 and CDR2 from the germline V gene are LNHDA and SQIVND (reference sequence). The CDR3 loop is CASSEGQGYGYTF. CDR3 in DNA: TGTGCCAGTAGTGAGGGACAGGGCTATGGCTACACCTTC.

The rearrangement links TRBV10-2 to TRBJ1-1, with D possibly matching TRBD1 (5 bases). Germline CDR1 is WSHSY and CDR2 is SAAADI. The CDR3 loop spans 13 amino acids. Between the trimmed V and J ends, which lost 4 bases and 5 bases, there was a span of 11 bases. Here the CDR3 reads CASSGAEGTEAFF. DNA of the CDR3: TGCGCCAGCAGTGGCGCCGAGGGGACTGAAGCTTTCTTT.

This chain connects TRBV29-1 to TRBJ2-7, with 12 bases fitting TRBD2. The CDR3 contains 17 residues. Looked up from germline, CDR1 is SQVTM and CDR2 is ANQGSEA. Germline trimming cut 3 bases from V and 3 bases from J; bases unmatched to any gene: 12. Here the CDR3 reads CSVECKGLAGQYYEQYF. The CDR3 DNA reads as TGCAGCGTTGAGTGTAAAGGACTAGCGGGACAATACTACGAGCAGTACTTC.

V usage is TRBV18 and J usage is TRBJ2-7; 7 nucleotides match TRBD2. V lost 1 base and J lost 6; bases outside the gene matches: 3. The CDR3 is made up of 13 amino acids. CDR1 and CDR2 from the germline V gene are KGHSH and LQKENI. CDR3 nucleotide sequence: TGTGCCAGCTCACCACTACTAGCGCGCGAGCAGTACTTC. This translates into CASSPLLAREQYF.

V gene TRBV19 combines with J gene TRBJ2-2; D is uncertain. In germline, CDR1 is LNHDA, CDR2 SQIVND (reference sequence). The V gene lost 5 bases and the J gene lost 4 bases, with 14 bases spanning the gap. The CDR3 has 15 residues. The CDR3, as DNA: TGTGCCAGTAGTTTAGGAAGAAGAACCACCGGGGAGCTGTTTTTT. It is translated as CASSLGRRTTGELFF.

The rearrangement joins TRBV11-3 to TRBJ2-5; 12 bases map to TRBD1. There are 15 residues in the CDR3. V lost 8 bases, J lost 5 bases, and 9 bases stayed unmatched. Germline loops: CDR1 SGHNT, CDR2 YENEEA. CDR3 in amino acids: CASPTGTGGAETQYF. CDR3 nucleotide sequence: TGTGCCAGCCCGACCGGGACAGGGGGCGCCGAGACCCAGTACTTC.

The chain carries TRBV9 and TRBJ1-2; a weak D match, TRBD1 (5 bases). The length of the CDR3 is 13 residues. Germline values: CDR1 SGDLS, CDR2 YYNGEE. V was pared by 4 bases and J by 6 bases, with 13 bases between. In DNA, the CDR3 is TGTGCCAGCAGCCCCAGGGTTTATGATGGCTACACCTTC. It encodes CASSPRVYDGYTF.

The chain links TRBV10-2 to TRBJ1-1; 7 bases fit TRBD1. The CDR3 covers 14 residues. J gave up 5 bases and V 8 bases, and 11 bases lay outside the gene matches. Germline loops: CDR1 WSHSY, CDR2 SAAADI. The CDR3 region is CASSIPGGGTEAFF. The DNA for the CDR3 is TGCGCCAGCTCGATCCCAGGGGGAGGGACTGAAGCTTTCTTT.

The V call is TRBV19, the J call TRBJ1-5, with 9 positions matching TRBD1. The V gene end was trimmed by 3 bases and the J gene end by 7 bases; junction bases not matched to a gene: 10. Per germline, CDR1 LNHDA and CDR2 SQIVND (reference sequence). The CDR3 loop spans 16 amino acids. In DNA form, the CDR3 reads TGTGCCAGTAGTATCTCGGGGGGACAGGGAGGCCAGCCCCAGCATTTT. It specifies CASSISGGQGGQPQHF.